Below, 10 T cell receptor beta chains from the same sample are listed, as sequenced in a study of T cells expressing NK-cell markers. TCRdb reprocessed the 5' RACE reads and stores each CDR3 protein as one record, lacking DNA. In all, the sample yields about 450,000 distinct CDR3 sequences. The sequenced material came from blood T cells: a sorted CD56 or NKG2C T cell subset, CD4+ or CD8+ T cells, or bulk PBMC T cells (not recorded which). The receptors here all came from a woman aged 18 to 69 in good health.

The chain carries TRBV6-1 and TRBJ2-3; TCRdb proposes TRBD2, but this gene call is untestable without DNA. CDR1 is MNHNS, CDR2 SASEGT, per germline. The CDR3 sequence is 15 residues long. Here the CDR3 reads CASSEGGRVTDTQYF.

This chain joins TRBV7-2 and TRBJ2-1; the D call from TCRdb, TRBD1, cannot be confirmed without DNA. The length of the CDR3 is 13 residues. The germline CDR1 and CDR2 sequences are SGHTA and FQGNSA. CDR3 sequence: CASSRGQTNEQFF. Full variable domain (remainder filled in from reference TRBV7-2 and TRBJ2-1): GAGVSQSPSNKVTEKGKDVELRCDPISGHTALYWYRQSLGQGLEFLIYFQGNSAPDKSGLPSDRFSAERTGGSVSTLTIQRTQQEDSAVYLCASSRGQTNEQFFGPGTRLTVL.

The V call is TRBV30, the J call TRBJ2-7; TCRdb calls TRBD2, which cannot be checked without DNA. The germline gives CDR1 GTSNPN, CDR2 SVGIG (reference sequence). There are 17 residues in the CDR3. CDR3 sequence reads: CAWSVRALGLAGDEQYF.

V is TRBV3-1 and J is TRBJ2-4; TCRdb's D gene call, TRBD1, goes unchecked for lack of DNA. This CDR3 comprises 13 residues. CDR1 is LGHDT and CDR2 is YNNKEL in the germline V gene (reference sequence). CDR3 sequence: CASSPRGADIQYF.

The chain employs TRBV6-1 and TRBJ2-1; TCRdb gives TRBD1 as the D gene, but with no DNA this cannot be confirmed. Germline assignment: CDR1 MNHNS and CDR2 SASEGT. This CDR3 is 13 amino acids long. The CDR3 is CASSTPGGNEQFF.

This rearrangement joins TRBV21-1 to TRBJ2-2. TRBV21-1 is classified as a pseudogene. The CDR3 covers 15 residues. The CDR3 reads CASSKGAGTTGELFF.

V is TRBV12-3 or TRBV12-4 and J is TRBJ2-5. This CDR3 has 13 amino acids. The CDR3 spells CASSFNQEGTQYF.

This chain joins TRBV6-5 and TRBJ2-3. The germline gives CDR1 MNHEY, CDR2 SVGAGI. The CDR3 sequence is 17 residues long. CDR3 loop: CASRFLGTNPSTDTQYF.

The V call is TRBV20-1, the J call TRBJ2-2; TCRdb indicates TRBD1, and absent DNA this call remains unverified. The CDR3 totals 12 residues. CDR1 is DFQATT, CDR2 SNEGSKA, per germline (reference sequence). This CDR3 is CSGGGHTGELFF.

The gene calls are TRBV29-1 and TRBJ2-7; TCRdb designates TRBD1, a call that cannot be tested without DNA. Per germline, CDR1 SQVTM and CDR2 ANQGSEA. This CDR3 spans 15 amino acids. CDR3 sequence: CSVESGAGGSYEQYF.